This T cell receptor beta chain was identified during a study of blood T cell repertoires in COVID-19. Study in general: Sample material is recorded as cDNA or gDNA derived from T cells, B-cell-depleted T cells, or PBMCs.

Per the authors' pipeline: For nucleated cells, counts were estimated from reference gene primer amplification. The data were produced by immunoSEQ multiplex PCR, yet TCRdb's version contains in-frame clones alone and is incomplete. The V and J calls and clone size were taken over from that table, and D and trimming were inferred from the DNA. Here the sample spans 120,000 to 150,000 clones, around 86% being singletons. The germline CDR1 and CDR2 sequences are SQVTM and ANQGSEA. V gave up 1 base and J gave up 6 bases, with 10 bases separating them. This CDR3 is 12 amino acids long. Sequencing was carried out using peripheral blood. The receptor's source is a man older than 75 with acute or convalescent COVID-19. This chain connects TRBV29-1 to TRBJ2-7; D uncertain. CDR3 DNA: TGCAGCGTTGAAGGGGCGAGCAGCGAGCAGTACTTC. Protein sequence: CSVEGASSEQYF.